This T cell receptor (beta chain) was captured in a study of cytomegalovirus exposure and HLA in healthy donors. While unrecorded immune exposures were likely, the donors were nominally healthy when sampled. Whole-study findings and limits: Exclusion applied to some V segments, including TRBV6-2 and TRBV6-3, as they were indistinguishable. Earlier analysis looked at TCR beta V segments, and most were productive about 90% or about 30% of the time. The study recorded 150 to 200 TCR beta chains that were cytomegalovirus-associated.

Of note for this clone: Its antigen is not identified.

CDR1 is SGHNT, CDR2 YENEEA, per germline. The CDR3 has 17 amino acids. With 2 bases clipped from V and 6 bases from J, the junction kept 15 bases outside the gene matches. PCR amplification relied on 60 Vbeta primers (plus 13 Jbeta primers). Method: immunoSEQ multiplex PCR; TCRdb's copy keeps in-frame clones and lacks some. The sample is made up of fewer than 130,000 clones, and the top ten hold approximately 0.6% of it. The chain employs TRBV11-3 and TRBJ2-7; the match to TRBD1 covers 8 bases. Sequencing was done on a sample of PBMCs. The clonotype was recovered from a man between 45 and 60 years old in good health and CMV-seronegative. The CDR3 region has the DNA TGTGCCAGCAGCTTACAGGAGGGTTTGCAGGGGGCCATCGAGCAGTACTTC. It encodes CASSLQEGLQGAIEQYF.